These 16 T cell receptor beta chains came from one sample sequenced in a study of blood T cell repertoires in COVID-19 (dated by TCRdb to 2018 to 2021). Libraries were prepared through the immunoSEQ multiplex PCR assay. Entries here come from immuneACCESS through TCRdb and include only in-frame sequences with V and J called. Some clones fail to appear in such tables; in the studies checked, an unresolved V gene covers under half of the shortfall, and the cause of the remainder is unknown. This sample holds approximately 80,000 clones; 78% were observed only once. The top ten clonotypes cover less than 20% of the sample. Sequenced: peripheral blood. These receptors all stem from a human donor in a cohort sampled during active COVID-19.

This rearrangement joins TRBV6-6 to TRBJ2-5, with a tentative D call TRBD2 (5 bases). Trimming shortened V by 0 bases and J by 7 bases, and 15 bases separated the two germline ends. This CDR3 is built from 15 residues. Germline CDR1 MNHNY, CDR2 SVGAGI (reference sequence). CDR3 sequence reads: CASSYSQQDLGTQYF. CDR3 coding DNA: TGTGCCAGCAGTTACTCCCAGCAGGACTTGGGGACCCAGTACTTC.

The genes are TRBV29-1 and TRBJ1-1; D not certain. The germline CDR1 and CDR2 sequences are SQVTM and ANQGSEA. The CDR3 is made up of 13 amino acids. V lost 6 bases to trimming and J lost 1 base, with 12 bases between them. The CDR3 loop reads CSVFDPGNTEAFF. The DNA for the CDR3 is TGCAGCGTCTTTGATCCCGGGAACACTGAAGCTTTCTTT.

The rearrangement links TRBV6-5 to TRBJ1-2; 7 bases agree with TRBD1. V lost 5 bases, J lost 5 bases, and 8 bases stayed unmatched. Germline V CDR1 and CDR2: MNHEY, SVGAGI. The CDR3 totals 14 residues. This CDR3 is CASSRLTGSYGYTF. The CDR3 bases are TGTGCCAGCAGTAGATTGACAGGGTCTTATGGCTACACCTTC.

The rearrangement joins TRBV27 to TRBJ2-1; the match to TRBD2 covers 12 bases. The CDR3 is 16 residues long. Looked up from germline, CDR1 is MNHEY and CDR2 is SMNVEV (reference sequence). Unmatched junction bases numbered 9, after V lost 4 bases and J lost 8 bases. This CDR3 is CASSWNLAGGHYEQFF. DNA for the CDR3: TGTGCCAGCAGTTGGAACCTAGCGGGGGGGCACTATGAGCAGTTCTTC.

In regard to this clone: Relative to the germline gene, one junction end is altered; a read error may explain this. In nucleotides, the CDR3 is TGCAGCGTAGAAGGGGAGATCTATGGCTACACCTTC. This encodes CSVEGEIYGYTF. The J gene is TRBJ1-2, the V gene TRBV29-1; D may be TRBD1 (5 bases). Germline loops: CDR1 SQVTM, CDR2 ANQGSEA. The CDR3 is 12 amino acids.

This clone was seen a few times. This chain links TRBV7-9 with TRBJ1-6; the match to TRBD1 covers 8 bases. With 1 base clipped from V and 7 bases from J, the junction kept 3 bases outside the gene matches. This CDR3 spans 15 amino acids. Germline CDR1 and CDR2: SEHNR and FQNEAQ (reference sequence). CDR3 sequence reads: CASSLGGTGNSPLHF. CDR3 nucleotide sequence: TGTGCCAGCAGCTTAGGAGGGACAGGAAATTCACCCCTCCACTTT.

The chain joins TRBV5-1 to TRBJ1-2; D ambiguous. V gave up 1 base and J gave up 4 bases, with 23 bases separating them. This CDR3 comprises 18 residues. Per the germline V gene, CDR1 is SGHRS and CDR2 is YFSETQ. The CDR3 sequence is CASSLLVPVPSSFYGYTF. The CDR3 region has the DNA TGCGCCAGCAGCTTGTTAGTCCCGGTTCCCTCCTCATTCTATGGCTACACCTTC.

This clone occurred once. The chain joins TRBV9 to TRBJ2-1; 8 nucleotides match TRBD2. The CDR3 runs 14 residues. After removal of 4 bases from V and 8 bases from J, the junction contained 8 bases not matched to a gene. From germline, CDR1 is SGDLS and CDR2 YYNGEE. The chain's CDR3 is CASSSAGLVYEQFF. In DNA, the CDR3 is TGTGCCAGCAGCTCCGCGGGACTAGTCTATGAGCAGTTCTTC.

To note about this clone: Other nucleotide sequences in the sample specify the same CDR3. V usage is TRBV7-9 and J usage is TRBJ1-1, with 7 nucleotides matching TRBD1. The V gene end was trimmed by 1 base and the J gene end by 5 bases; junction bases not matched to a gene: 4. This CDR3 is built from 14 residues. From germline, CDR1 is SEHNR and CDR2 FQNEAQ (reference sequence). The CDR3, as DNA: TGTGCCAGCAGCTTAGGAGCAGGGGGGACTGAAGCTTTCTTT. It is translated as CASSLGAGGTEAFF.

The chain has TRBV12-5 and TRBJ2-5; D gene uncertain. V was cut by 3 bases and J by 5 bases, with 10 bases left in between. Germline V gives CDR1 LGHNT, CDR2 FRNRAP. The CDR3 has 13 amino acids. The CDR3 DNA is TGTGCTAGTGGTTTAGGTCCCGGGGAGACCCAGTACTTC. Amino acid sequence: CASGLGPGETQYF.

The chain has TRBV28 and TRBJ2-1; the D is unclear. Looked up from germline, CDR1 is MDHEN and CDR2 is SYDVKM. V dropped 5 bases and J dropped 3 bases, with 14 bases sitting between them. This CDR3 is 15 amino acids long. CDR3 sequence: CASSRERDLYNEQFF. In DNA form, the CDR3 reads TGTGCCAGCAGTCGCGAACGTGATCTCTACAATGAGCAGTTCTTC.

This rearrangement joins TRBV30 to TRBJ2-5; 7 nucleotides align to TRBD2. The CDR3 length is 13 residues. CDR1 and CDR2 from the germline V gene are GTSNPN and SVGIG (reference sequence). J gave up 5 bases and V 4 bases, and 7 bases lay outside the gene matches. The CDR3 DNA sequence: TGTGCCTGGAAGGCGGGAGCTAGGGAGACCCAGTACTTC. Its protein product is CAWKAGARETQYF.

The CDR3 loop reads CASRGLSPEQFF. The CDR3 nucleotides read TGTGCCAGCAGGGGACTATCGCCTGAGCAGTTCTTC. The chain is built from TRBV5-8 and TRBJ2-1; 7 bases are shared with TRBD2. The germline V gene encodes CDR1 SGHTS and CDR2 YDEGEE. The length of the CDR3 is 12 residues. Trimming at V came to 5 bases and at J to 9 bases, leaving 5 bases not matched to a gene.

This rearrangement joins TRBV6-2 or TRBV6-3 to TRBJ2-7; 7 bases align to TRBD2. V lost 6 bases and J lost 1; bases outside the gene matches: 9. Germline V gives CDR1 MNHEY, CDR2 SVGEGT. CDR3 size: 15 residues. This chain's CDR3 is CASSSSGKGSYEQYV. The CDR3 DNA sequence: TGTGCCAGCAGCTCCAGCGGGAAGGGTTCCTACGAGCAGTACGTC.

The chain recombines TRBV7-2 with TRBJ1-2; 10 nucleotides align to TRBD1. Germline values: CDR1 SGHTA, CDR2 FQGNSA. This CDR3 comprises 13 residues. Unmatched junction bases numbered 5, after V lost 5 bases and J lost 8 bases. CDR3: CASSGTGEGGYTF. Written as DNA, the CDR3 is TGTGCCAGCAGCGGGACAGGGGAGGGCGGCTACACCTTC.

The CDR3 DNA sequence: TGCGCCACCGCTCATAGCGGTAACGCCTACAATGAGCAGTTCTTC. This encodes CATAHSGNAYNEQFF. The chain combines TRBV5-1 with TRBJ2-1, with a tentative D call TRBD2 (6 bases). V was pared by 9 bases and J by 2 bases, with 18 bases between. Germline values: CDR1 SGHRS, CDR2 YFSETQ. CDR3 size: 15 residues.